These T cell receptor beta chains were read from a single sample in a study of blood T cell repertoires in COVID-19. Here immunoSEQ multiplex PCR was the method, and the copy in TCRdb shows in-frame clones only, minus some. This sample has fewer than 300,000 clones, with just over 90% found just once. Sample: PBMCs or T cells enriched from blood (not recorded which). All receptors come from a woman aged 35 to 49 with acute COVID-19. CDR3s leave out the opening cysteine and the closing phenylalanine or tryptophan. A row's size may be missing; if present it is once, few, many or a size class.

V gene	clone size	J gene	CDR3 protein
TRBV4-1	.	TRBJ1-2	ASSQDRGKNGYT
TRBV5-4	.	TRBJ2-4	ASSLAGRNIQY
TRBV5-5	.	TRBJ2-3	ASSLRTRTGRTDTQY
TRBV5-1	.	TRBJ1-1	ASSNSLTTEAF
TRBV2	.	TRBJ1-5	ASRVTDSHNQPQH
TRBV7-3	.	TRBJ2-3	ASSPLGGVADTQY
TRBV6-4	once	TRBJ1-1	ASAPSEDTEAF
TRBV6-5	.	TRBJ2-1	ASRGPLLAGGQF
TRBV30	.	TRBJ1-5	AWSVQGRTPQH
TRBV30	.	TRBJ1-1	ASHRGKNTEAF
TRBV12-3/TRBV12-4	.	TRBJ1-1	ASKGQMNTEAF
TRBV13	.	TRBJ2-1	ASSSQGAGNEQF
TRBV9	once	TRBJ2-1	ASSPTGGPNEQF
TRBV5-5	.	TRBJ1-6	ASSLTGVNSPLH
TRBV7-2	few	TRBJ2-2	ASSTSGTNTGELF
TRBV28	.	TRBJ1-2	ASSQGVYGYT
TRBV21-1	.	TRBJ2-7	ASSIRDRDYEQY
TRBV5-1	.	TRBJ2-3	ASSPQGMGTDTQY